The clone carrying this TCR beta chain was counted many times. The sample belongs to a study of regulatory T cells in long-lasting Graves disease. Time point described: newly diagnosed GD, antithyroid drugs for less than 3 months. Isolated PBMC RNA provided the starting material for the TCR library. Combining iRepertoire HTBI primers with Arm-PCR of CDR3 regions, the authors built TCR beta libraries. TCRdb re-derived calls from the multiplex PCR reads in MiXCR, one entry per CDR3 protein. The table records more than 450,000 distinct CDR3 sequences, 16% of them present only once. Trimming cost V 6 bases and J 3 bases; bases outside gene matches: 12. Germline CDR1 reads MDHEN; CDR2 reads SYDVKM. The CDR3 has 16 residues. These sequences were also reported in another study, on T cells in Graves' hyperthyroidism and ophthalmopathy.

This sequence joins TRBV28 and TRBJ1-1; 8 positions match TRBD1. The sequencing here drew on peripheral blood mononuclear cells (PBMCs), taken at new diagnosis, from a patient treated with antithyroid drugs. The clonotype was recovered from a man in his forties with Graves disease. In DNA form, the CDR3 reads TGTGCCAGCAGCCCCCGACAGGGGAGGATGCACACTGAAGCTTTCTTT. The encoded protein is CASSPRQGRMHTEAFF.